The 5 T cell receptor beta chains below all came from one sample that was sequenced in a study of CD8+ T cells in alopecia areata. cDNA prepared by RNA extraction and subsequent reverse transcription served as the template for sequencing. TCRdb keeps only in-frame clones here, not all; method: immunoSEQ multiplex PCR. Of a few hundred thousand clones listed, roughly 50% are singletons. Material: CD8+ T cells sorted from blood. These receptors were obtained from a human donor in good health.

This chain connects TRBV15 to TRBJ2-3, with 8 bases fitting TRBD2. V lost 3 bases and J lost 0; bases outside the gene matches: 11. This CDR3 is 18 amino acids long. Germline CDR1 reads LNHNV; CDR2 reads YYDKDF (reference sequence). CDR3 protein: CATSRSTSGGASTDTQYF. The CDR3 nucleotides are TGTGCCACCAGCAGGTCCACTAGCGGTGGGGCTAGCACAGATACGCAGTATTTT.

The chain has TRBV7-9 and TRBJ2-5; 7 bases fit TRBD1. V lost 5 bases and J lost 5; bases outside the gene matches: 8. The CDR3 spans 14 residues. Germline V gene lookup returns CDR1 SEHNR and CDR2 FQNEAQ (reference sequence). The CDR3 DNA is TGTGCCAGCAGCCCTACAGGGGAACGGGAGACCCAGTACTTC. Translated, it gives CASSPTGERETQYF.

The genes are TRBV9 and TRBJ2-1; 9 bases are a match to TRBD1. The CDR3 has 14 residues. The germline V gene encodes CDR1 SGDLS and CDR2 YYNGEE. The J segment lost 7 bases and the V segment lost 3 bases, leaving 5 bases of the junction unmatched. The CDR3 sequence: CASSDSGTGNEQFF. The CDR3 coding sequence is TGTGCCAGCAGCGACTCCGGGACAGGGAATGAGCAGTTCTTC.

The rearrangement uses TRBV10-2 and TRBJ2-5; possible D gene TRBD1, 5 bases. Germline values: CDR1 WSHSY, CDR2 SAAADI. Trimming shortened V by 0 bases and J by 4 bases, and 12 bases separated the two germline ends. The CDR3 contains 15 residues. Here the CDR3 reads CASSESRNQGETQYF. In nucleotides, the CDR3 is TGCGCCAGCAGTGAGTCCCGTAATCAGGGAGAGACCCAGTACTTC.

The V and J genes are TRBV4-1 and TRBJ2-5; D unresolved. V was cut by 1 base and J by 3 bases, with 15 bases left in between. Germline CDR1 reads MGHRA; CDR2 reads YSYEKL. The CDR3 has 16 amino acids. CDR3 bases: TGCGCCAGCAGCCAAGTAGTACGGCGGCTCGAAGAGACCCAGTACTTC. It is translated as CASSQVVRRLEETQYF.